These 18 T cell receptor beta chains were sequenced from one sample in a study of blood T cells in healthy people across ages. The use of a sample-barcoded 5' primer and a J-beta primer mix characterized a second PCR of about 7 to 12 cycles. MiXCR was run by TCRdb on the 5' RACE reads, yielding one entry per CDR3 protein. This table holds about 640,000 distinct CDR3 sequences, approximately 59% found once. The sample consisted of blood. These receptors came from a man aged 60-69 years in good health.

The CDR3 DNA reads as TGCAGCGTTGAAGCGTGGCTGAACACTGAAGCTTTCTTT. The encoded protein is CSVEAWLNTEAFF. The V call is TRBV29-1, the J call TRBJ1-1; D not certain. The CDR3 extends over 13 amino acids. From germline, CDR1 is SQVTM and CDR2 ANQGSEA. Trimming left V 1 base short and J 0 bases short, with 6 bases between.

This clonotype was seen only once. The chain employs TRBV15 and TRBJ2-5; no firm D call. V was cut by 0 bases and J by 5 bases, with 4 bases left in between. The CDR3 is made up of 12 amino acids. CDR1 and CDR2 (germline): LNHNV, YYDKDF (reference sequence). CDR3 residues: CATSRDGETQYF. CDR3 in DNA: TGTGCCACCAGCAGAGACGGGGAGACCCAGTACTTC.

The gene calls are TRBV5-4 and TRBJ2-5; D might be TRBD1 or TRBD2, each matching 5 bases. This CDR3 contains 14 residues. CDR1 SGHNT and CDR2 YYREEE come from the germline V gene (reference sequence). The V end lost 5 bases, the J end lost 0 bases, and 11 bases lay between the germline ends. The CDR3 reads CASRAGTYQETQYF. CDR3 nucleotides: TGTGCCAGCAGGGCCGGGACCTACCAAGAGACCCAGTACTTC.

This clonotype was seen at least ten times. The rearrangement joins TRBV27 to TRBJ1-6, with TRBD1 as a possible D gene (6 bases). Trimming took off 6 bases at V and 6 bases at J, with 9 bases between the two ends. Germline CDR1 is MNHEY and CDR2 is SMNVEV (reference sequence). This CDR3 has 13 amino acids. The CDR3 spells CASSPDSNSPLHF. The CDR3 nucleotides read TGTGCCAGCAGCCCGGACAGTAATTCACCCCTCCACTTT.

CDR3 DNA sequence: TGCAGCGTTGAATTGGGACAGGGGGCAGATACGCAGTATTTT. It specifies CSVELGQGADTQYF. The J gene is TRBJ2-3, the V gene TRBV29-1; the match to TRBD1 covers 11 bases. CDR3 length equals 14 residues. V lost 2 bases, J lost 4 bases, and 2 bases stayed unmatched. Germline CDR1 reads SQVTM; CDR2 reads ANQGSEA.

This sequence joins TRBV6-6 and TRBJ2-1; TRBD1 might be the D (6 bases). CDR3 length: 16 amino acids. Per the germline V gene, CDR1 is MNHNY and CDR2 is SVGAGI (reference sequence). V was clipped by 10 bases and J by 6 bases, with 25 bases between them. Here the CDR3 DNA reads TGTGCCACCATTACCTCCCCCAGGGGCCGGTCCAATGAGCAGTTCTTC. It encodes CATITSPRGRSNEQFF.

The chain links TRBV5-1 to TRBJ2-3; D gene uncertain. V was shortened by 2 bases and J by 6 bases, with 16 bases between the two germline ends. CDR3 length: 15 residues. Germline values: CDR1 SGHRS, CDR2 YFSETQ. CDR3 sequence (DNA): TGCGCCAGCAGCTTCCTAAGAGCAGCAGGTGATACGCAGTATTTT. Protein sequence: CASSFLRAAGDTQYF.

A note on this clonotype: Being one base from a much bigger clone, this may be a read error. J is TRBJ1-6 and V is TRBV7-2; D gene ambiguous. Germline V gene sequence: CDR1 SGHTA, CDR2 FQGNSA. This CDR3 spans 13 amino acids. Trimming shortened V by 4 bases and J by 8 bases, and 9 bases separated the two germline ends. This CDR3 is CASSCHSDSPLHF. For the CDR3, the DNA is TGTGCCAGCAGCTGTCATTCGGATTCACCCCTCCACTTT.

This clonotype is a singleton in its sample. This rearrangement joins TRBV3-1 to TRBJ1-1, with D possibly being TRBD1 (5 bases). Germline V gives CDR1 LGHDT, CDR2 YNNKEL (reference sequence). The length of the CDR3 is 13 residues. Deletions cut 4 bases from V and 5 bases from J, with 11 bases between. The CDR3 DNA is TGTGCCAGCAGCCCAGGGTGGGAGACTGAAGCTTTCTTT. It codes for CASSPGWETEAFF.

This chain links TRBV12-3 or TRBV12-4 with TRBJ2-1; D is perhaps TRBD1 or TRBD2 (6 bases each). This CDR3 has 16 amino acids. With 4 bases removed from V and 10 bases from J, the gap between germline ends came to 23 bases. This chain's CDR3 is CASSSTRGVSVGEQFF. The CDR3 DNA is TGTGCCAGCAGTTCTACGAGGGGGGTTAGCGTTGGGGAGCAGTTCTTC.

This clonotype came up a few times. CDR3 bases: TGTGCCAGCAGTTTATCCGGGGATTCACCCCTCCACTTT. It yields the protein CASSLSGDSPLHF. The chain couples TRBV27 to TRBJ1-6; the D is unclear. Germline V gene lookup returns CDR1 MNHEY and CDR2 SMNVEV (reference sequence). The ends were cut back, 0 bases at V and 8 bases at J, with 5 bases in the middle. This CDR3 has 13 residues.

The rearrangement uses TRBV25-1 and TRBJ2-5; TRBD1 aligns across 11 bases. Looked up from germline, CDR1 is MGHDK and CDR2 is SYGVNS. V gave up 1 base and J gave up 5 bases; unmatched junction bases: 6. The CDR3 has 16 amino acids. This CDR3 reads CASSEFGTGGGETQYF. The CDR3 nucleotides are TGTGCCAGCAGTGAATTCGGGACAGGGGGAGGGGAGACCCAGTACTTC.

The chain links TRBV4-2 to TRBJ2-5; tentative D call: TRBD1 (6 bases). The V end was cut by 1 base, the J end by 3 bases, with 6 bases between. Germline-derived CDR1 and CDR2 are LGHNA and YNFKEQ. The CDR3 has 13 amino acids. The CDR3 reads CASSQGQEETQYF. In DNA, the CDR3 is TGTGCCAGCAGCCAAGGACAGGAAGAGACCCAGTACTTC.

The chain uses TRBV4-1 and TRBJ2-4; TRBD1 is a possible D gene (6 bases). The J call could be wrong; TRBJ2-7 is a better fit for the DNA end. CDR3 length: 13 amino acids. CDR1 is MGHRA and CDR2 is YSYEKL in the germline V gene. This chain's CDR3 is CASSPRTEYEQYF. DNA for the CDR3: TGCGCCAGCAGCCCCCGGACAGAGTACGAGCAGTACTTC.

A few counts support this clonotype. The rearrangement links TRBV12-3 or TRBV12-4 to TRBJ2-5, with a tentative D call TRBD1 (7 bases). The CDR3 length is 14 residues. With 4 bases removed from V and 4 bases from J, the gap between germline ends came to 13 bases. CDR3 bases: TGTGCCAGCAGTTCCCCAGGGGGGAGAGAGACCCAGTACTTC. Translation: CASSSPGGRETQYF.

The chain combines TRBV7-6 with TRBJ2-1; D is perhaps TRBD2 (6 bases). This CDR3 is built from 14 residues. V was trimmed by 8 bases and J by 7 bases, leaving 18 bases between them. Germline V gives CDR1 SGHVS, CDR2 FNYEAQ. This chain's CDR3 is CASAAAGIKNEQFF. The CDR3 nucleotides are TGTGCCAGCGCCGCGGCGGGAATCAAGAATGAGCAGTTCTTC.

V is TRBV29-1 and J is TRBJ2-1; 10 nucleotides line up with TRBD2. With 6 bases clipped from V and 4 bases from J, the junction kept 3 bases outside the gene matches. The CDR3 has 13 amino acids. From germline, CDR1 is SQVTM and CDR2 ANQGSEA. CDR3 nucleotide sequence: TGCAGCGTCTCTAGCGGGAGTTACAATGAGCAGTTCTTC. Its protein is CSVSSGSYNEQFF.

The genes are TRBV6-5 and TRBJ1-1; a possible D gene is TRBD1 (6 bases). This CDR3 contains 13 residues. Trimming cost V 8 bases and J 3 bases, with 13 bases left between them. Germline V gene lookup returns CDR1 MNHEY and CDR2 SVGAGI. CDR3 region: CASRGGPHTEAFF. As DNA, the CDR3 is TGTGCCAGCCGGGGGGGGCCCCACACTGAAGCTTTCTTT.